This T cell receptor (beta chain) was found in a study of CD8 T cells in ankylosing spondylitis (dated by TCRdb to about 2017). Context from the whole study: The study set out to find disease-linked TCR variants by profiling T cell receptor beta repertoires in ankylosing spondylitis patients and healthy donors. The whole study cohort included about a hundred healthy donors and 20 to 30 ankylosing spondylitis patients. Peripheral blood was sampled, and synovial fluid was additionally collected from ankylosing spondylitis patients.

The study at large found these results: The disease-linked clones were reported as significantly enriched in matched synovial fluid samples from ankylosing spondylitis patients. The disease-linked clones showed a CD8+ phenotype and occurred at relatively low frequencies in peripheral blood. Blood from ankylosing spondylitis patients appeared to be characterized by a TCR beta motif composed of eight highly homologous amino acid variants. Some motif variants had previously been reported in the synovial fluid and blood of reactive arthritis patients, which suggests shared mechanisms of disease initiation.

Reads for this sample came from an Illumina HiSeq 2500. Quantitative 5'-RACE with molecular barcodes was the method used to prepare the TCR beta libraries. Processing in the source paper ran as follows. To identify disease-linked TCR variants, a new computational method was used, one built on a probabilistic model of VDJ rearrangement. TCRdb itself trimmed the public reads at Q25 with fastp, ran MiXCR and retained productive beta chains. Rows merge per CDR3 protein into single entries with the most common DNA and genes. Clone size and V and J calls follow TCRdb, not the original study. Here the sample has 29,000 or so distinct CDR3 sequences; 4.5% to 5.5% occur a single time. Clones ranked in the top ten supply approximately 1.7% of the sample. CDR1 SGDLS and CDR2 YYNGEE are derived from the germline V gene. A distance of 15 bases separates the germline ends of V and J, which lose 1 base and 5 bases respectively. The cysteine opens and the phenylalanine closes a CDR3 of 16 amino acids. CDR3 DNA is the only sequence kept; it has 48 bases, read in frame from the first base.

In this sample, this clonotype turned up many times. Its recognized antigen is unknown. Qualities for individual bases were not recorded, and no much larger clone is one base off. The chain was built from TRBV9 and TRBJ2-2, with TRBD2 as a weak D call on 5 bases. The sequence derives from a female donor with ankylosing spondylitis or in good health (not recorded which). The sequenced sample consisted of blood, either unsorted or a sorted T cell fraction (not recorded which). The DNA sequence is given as TGTGCCAGCAGCGTATCCCCGGCGGGCCGGACCGGGGAGCTGTTTTTT. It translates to CASSVSPAGRTGELFF.